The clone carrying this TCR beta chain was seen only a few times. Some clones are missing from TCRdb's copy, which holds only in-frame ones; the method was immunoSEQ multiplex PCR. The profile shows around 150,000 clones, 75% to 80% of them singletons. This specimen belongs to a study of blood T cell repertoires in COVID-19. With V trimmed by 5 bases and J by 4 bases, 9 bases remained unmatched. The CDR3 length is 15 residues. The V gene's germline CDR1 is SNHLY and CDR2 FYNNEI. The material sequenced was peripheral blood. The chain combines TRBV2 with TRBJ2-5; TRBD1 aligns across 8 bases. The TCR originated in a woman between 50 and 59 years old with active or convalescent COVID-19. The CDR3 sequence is CASSRGQGVRETQYF. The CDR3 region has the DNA TGTGCCAGCAGTCGAGGACAGGGCGTCCGAGAGACCCAGTACTTC.